Here is one TCR beta chain with its context. The antigen is not known. The sample belongs to a study of T cell responses to AZD1222 COVID-19 vaccine. Study outcomes and limitations: Regions left unmutated in variants are reportedly the target of nearly half of spike-specific TCRs.

V gave up 8 bases and J gave up 3 bases; unmatched junction bases: 5. Germline loops: CDR1 MDHEN, CDR2 SYDVKM. This CDR3 is built from 14 residues. Clones were sequenced by immunoSEQ multiplex PCR, and TCRdb holds only the in-frame ones, with some missing. The sample has under 70,000 clones, under 90% seen once. Material: peripheral blood, obtained on day 0 of AZD1222 vaccination. The TCR sequence derives from an adult in good health. V and J are TRBV28 and TRBJ2-3; TRBD1 matches at 10 bases. The CDR3 here is CASGVDRGTDTQYF. CDR3 coding DNA: TGTGCCAGCGGAGTGGACAGGGGGACAGATACGCAGTATTTT.